The clone carrying this TCR beta chain was recorded a few times. The target antigen is unknown. The data were taken from a study of beta chain features in type 1 diabetes. Study-level results: In the patient group, naive, central memory and Treg TCRB repertoires seemed more alike than in the healthy donor group. Fewer insertions but more deletions were seen at VDJ junctions in type 1 diabetes patients. HLA effects on TCRB rearrangement stayed unresolved here.

All of the isolated RNA was reverse transcribed, so expressed TCRB transcripts were sequenced. Around 3.9 million reads per sample were averaged for naive, central memory and regulatory samples. Generated by immunoSEQ multiplex PCR, the TCRdb table keeps only in-frame clones and is missing some. The table shows 200,000 to 250,000 clones, with approximately 10% occurring only once. From germline, CDR1 is SEHNR and CDR2 FQNEAQ (reference sequence). The J segment lost 1 base and the V segment lost 5 bases, leaving 10 bases of the junction unmatched. The CDR3 totals 16 residues. The TCR sequence derives from a man aged 18-30 years in good health. The chain carries TRBV7-9 and TRBJ2-5; 7 bases fit TRBD2. Sequences were obtained from central memory CD4+ T cells from blood. The CDR3: CASSPRAGSIQETQYF. Here the CDR3 DNA reads TGTGCCAGCAGCCCGAGAGCGGGGTCCATCCAAGAGACCCAGTACTTC.